These T cell receptor beta chains were read from a single sample in a study of lung T cells in sarcoidosis with Löfgren's syndrome. TCRdb redid the calling of the reads with MiXCR, one entry per CDR3 protein. The data show 58,000 or so distinct CDR3 sequences, with 21% seen just once and about 2.5% held by the top ten. Sequences were obtained from CD4+ T cells from PBMCs. These receptor sequences come from a human donor with sarcoidosis (Löfgren's syndrome or another form), or a control subject (not recorded which). CDR3s include the opening cysteine and the closing phenylalanine or tryptophan. The D gene is left open where the match is weak. A clone size is listed for some rows: how often the clone was seen (once, few, many), or a class if it is expanded.

CDR3 DNA,CDR3 protein,V gene,J gene,D gene,clone size
TGTGCCAGTAGTGTGGGGTGGGGCAGCAATCAGCCCCAGCATTTT,CASSVGWGSNQPQHF,TRBV19,TRBJ1-5,.,.
TGTGCCAGCAGCGGCTCTAGATCGAGCTCCTACAATGAGCAGTTCTTC,CASSGSRSSSYNEQFF,TRBV5-4,TRBJ2-1,.,many
TGCGCCAGCAGCTTGCAGCTTGCGCGGGGGGGCCGGTATGAGCAGTTCTTC,CASSLQLARGGRYEQFF,TRBV5-1,TRBJ2-1,TRBD2,few
TGTGCCGGCAGCCACGGATTCTACGAGCAGTACTTC,CAGSHGFYEQYF,TRBV11-2,TRBJ2-7,.,.
TGTGCCAGCAGTTCCCCTGGGCCGGGGCGGAATCAGCCCCAGCATTTT,CASSSPGPGRNQPQHF,TRBV28,TRBJ1-5,.,many
TGTGCCAGCAGTTACCAAAACCCACAGTTTCAAGAGACCCAGTACTTC,CASSYQNPQFQETQYF,TRBV6-6,TRBJ2-5,.,many
TGTGCCTGCTATCGCGGGAGAACTCTCACAGATACGCAGTATTTT,CACYRGRTLTDTQYF,TRBV6-1,TRBJ2-3,TRBD2,many
TGTGCCACCAGTGATTCGAGCATAGCGGGACCTTACAATGAGCAGTTCTTC,CATSDSSIAGPYNEQFF,TRBV24-1,TRBJ2-1,TRBD2,.
TGCAGTGCTAGAGACCACCACTGGCTAGCGGGAGGGCCGAGCACAGATACGCAGTATTTT,CSARDHHWLAGGPSTDTQYF,TRBV20-1,TRBJ2-3,TRBD2,many
TGTGCCAGCGGGTTCTCGTACGAGCAGTACTTC,CASGFSYEQYF,TRBV28,TRBJ2-7,.,many